This TCR beta chain was retrieved from a study of blood T cell repertoires in COVID-19. In the study overall: Some COVID-19 samples were acute and others convalescent; all came from the United States, Italy and Spain. PBMCs, B-cell-depleted T cells, or T cells were the source of the cDNA or gDNA that made up the material.

Germline values: CDR1 SGHVS, CDR2 FQNEAQ. The CDR3 is made up of 14 amino acids. Trimming removed 3 bases from V and 6 bases from J; junction bases left unmatched: 2. Sequencing used immunoSEQ multiplex PCR; TCRdb keeps in-frame clones, though not all of them. The table shows about 180,000 clones, with 70% to 85% occurring only once. This receptor was obtained from a human donor in a cohort sampled during active COVID-19. This chain links TRBV7-8 with TRBJ2-2; TRBD2 agrees at 9 bases. The specimen was peripheral blood. The CDR3 loop reads CASSFWTSAGELFF. The CDR3 DNA reads as TGTGCCAGCAGCTTTTGGACTAGCGCCGGGGAGCTGTTTTTT.